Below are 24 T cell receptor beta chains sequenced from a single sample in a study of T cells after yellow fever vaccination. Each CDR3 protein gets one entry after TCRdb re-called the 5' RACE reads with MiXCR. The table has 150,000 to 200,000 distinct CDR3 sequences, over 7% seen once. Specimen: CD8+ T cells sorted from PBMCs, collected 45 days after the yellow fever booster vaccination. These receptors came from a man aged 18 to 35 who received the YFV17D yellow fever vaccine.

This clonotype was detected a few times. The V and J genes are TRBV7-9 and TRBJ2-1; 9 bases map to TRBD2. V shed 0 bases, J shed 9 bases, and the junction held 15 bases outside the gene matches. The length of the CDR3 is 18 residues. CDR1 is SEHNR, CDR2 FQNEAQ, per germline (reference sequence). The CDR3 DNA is TGTGCCAGCAGCTTAGCCGTCGGTAGCCGCGGGGGGGCCAGTGAGCAGTTCTTC. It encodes CASSLAVGSRGGASEQFF.

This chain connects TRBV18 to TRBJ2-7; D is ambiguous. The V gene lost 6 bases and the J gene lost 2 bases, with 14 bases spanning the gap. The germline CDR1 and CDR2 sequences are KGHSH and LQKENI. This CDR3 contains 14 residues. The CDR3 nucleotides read TGTGCCAGCTCCCCCGGGCCCGGACCCTACGAGCAGTACGTC. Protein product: CASSPGPGPYEQYV.

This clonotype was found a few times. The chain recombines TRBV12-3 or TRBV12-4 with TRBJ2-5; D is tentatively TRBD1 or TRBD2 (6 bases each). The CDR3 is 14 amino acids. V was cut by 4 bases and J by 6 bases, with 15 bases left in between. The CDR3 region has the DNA TGTGCCAGCAGTTACCGACAGGAGGGAAAGACCCAGTACTTC. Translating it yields CASSYRQEGKTQYF.

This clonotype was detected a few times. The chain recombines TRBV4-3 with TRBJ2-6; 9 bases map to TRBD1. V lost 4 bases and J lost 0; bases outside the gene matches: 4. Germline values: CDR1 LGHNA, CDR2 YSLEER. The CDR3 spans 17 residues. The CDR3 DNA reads TGCGCCAGCAGCCCACAGGGGGCAAGCTCTGGGGCCAACGTCCTGACTTTC. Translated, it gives CASSPQGASSGANVLTF.

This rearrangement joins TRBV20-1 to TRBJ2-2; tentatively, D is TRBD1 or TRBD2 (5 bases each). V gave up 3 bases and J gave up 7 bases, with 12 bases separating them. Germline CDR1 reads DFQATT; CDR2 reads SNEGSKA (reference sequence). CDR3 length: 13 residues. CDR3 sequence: CSARQGEGGELFF. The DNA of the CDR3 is TGCAGTGCTAGGCAGGGAGAGGGCGGGGAGCTGTTTTTT.

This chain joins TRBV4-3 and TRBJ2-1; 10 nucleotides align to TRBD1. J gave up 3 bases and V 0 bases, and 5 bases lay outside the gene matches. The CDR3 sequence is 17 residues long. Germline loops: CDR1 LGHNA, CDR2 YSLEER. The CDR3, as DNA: TGCGCCAGCAGCCAAGATTCAGGGACAGGGGACTACAATGAGCAGTTCTTC. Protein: CASSQDSGTGDYNEQFF.

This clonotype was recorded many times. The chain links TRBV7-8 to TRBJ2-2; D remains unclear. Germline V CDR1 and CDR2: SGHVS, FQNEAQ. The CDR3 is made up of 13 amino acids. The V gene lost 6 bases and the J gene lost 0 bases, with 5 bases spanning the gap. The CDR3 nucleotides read TGTGCCAGCAGGAACACGAACACCGGGGAGCTGTTTTTT. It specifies CASRNTNTGELFF.

The CDR3 DNA sequence: TGTGCCAGCAGCCCTCAAAGGGGAGGCAATCAGCCCCAGCATTTT. Protein sequence: CASSPQRGGNQPQHF. The chain uses TRBV7-8 and TRBJ1-5, with TRBD1 as a possible D gene (5 bases). V was cut by 5 bases and J by 2 bases, with 13 bases left in between. Germline V gives CDR1 SGHVS, CDR2 FQNEAQ. CDR3 size: 15 residues.

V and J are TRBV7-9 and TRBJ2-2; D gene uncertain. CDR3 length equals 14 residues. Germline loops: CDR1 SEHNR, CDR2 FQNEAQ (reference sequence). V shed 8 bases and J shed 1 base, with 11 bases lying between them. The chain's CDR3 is CASAEGQNTGELFF. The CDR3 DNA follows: TGTGCCAGCGCTGAAGGGCAGAACACCGGGGAGCTGTTTTTT.

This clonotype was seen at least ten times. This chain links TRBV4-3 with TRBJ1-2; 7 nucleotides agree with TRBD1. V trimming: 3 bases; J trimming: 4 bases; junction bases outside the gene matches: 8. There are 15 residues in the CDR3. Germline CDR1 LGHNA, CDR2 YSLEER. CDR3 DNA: TGCGCCAGCAGCCAGGAGACTGGGACAGCCTATGGCTACACCTTC. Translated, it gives CASSQETGTAYGYTF.

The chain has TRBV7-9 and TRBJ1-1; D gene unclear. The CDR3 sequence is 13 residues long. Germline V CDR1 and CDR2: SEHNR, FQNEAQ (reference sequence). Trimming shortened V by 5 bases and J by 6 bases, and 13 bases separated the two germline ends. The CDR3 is CASSPYKEAEAFF. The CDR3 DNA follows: TGTGCCAGCAGCCCCTACAAGGAGGCTGAAGCTTTCTTT.

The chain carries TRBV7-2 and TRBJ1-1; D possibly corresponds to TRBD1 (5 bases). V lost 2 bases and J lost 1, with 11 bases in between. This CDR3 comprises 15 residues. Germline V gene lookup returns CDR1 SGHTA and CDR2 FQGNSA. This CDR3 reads CASSLLRGTNTEAFF. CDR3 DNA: TGTGCCAGCAGCTTATTGCGGGGGACGAACACTGAAGCTTTCTTT.

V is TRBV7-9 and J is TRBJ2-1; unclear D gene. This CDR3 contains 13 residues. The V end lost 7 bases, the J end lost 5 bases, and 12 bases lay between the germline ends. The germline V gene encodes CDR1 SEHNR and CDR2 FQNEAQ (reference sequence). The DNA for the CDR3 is TGTGCCAGCATAGCCAGTACAGACAATGAGCAGTTCTTC. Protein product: CASIASTDNEQFF.

The CDR3 DNA sequence: TGCGCCAGCAGCCAAGTACAGGGGATTAACTATGGCTACACCTTC. Translating gives CASSQVQGINYGYTF. The chain is built from TRBV4-1 and TRBJ1-2, with 7 bases lining up with TRBD1. Trimming at V came to 1 base and at J to 1 base, leaving 3 bases not matched to a gene. CDR1 is MGHRA, CDR2 YSYEKL, per germline. This CDR3 comprises 15 residues.

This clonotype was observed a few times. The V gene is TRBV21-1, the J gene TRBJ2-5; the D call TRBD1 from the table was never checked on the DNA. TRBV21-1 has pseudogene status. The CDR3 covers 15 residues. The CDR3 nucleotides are TGTGCCAGCAGCCTACAGGGGGATAAAGGGGAGACCCAGTACTTC. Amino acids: CASSLQGDKGETQYF.

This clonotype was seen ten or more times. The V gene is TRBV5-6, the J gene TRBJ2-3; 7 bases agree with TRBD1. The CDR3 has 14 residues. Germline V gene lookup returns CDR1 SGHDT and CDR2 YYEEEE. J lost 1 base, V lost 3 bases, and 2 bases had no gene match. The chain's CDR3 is CASSSTGGTDTQYF. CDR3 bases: TGTGCCAGCAGCTCAACAGGGGGCACAGATACGCAGTATTTT.

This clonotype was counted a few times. CDR3 coding DNA: TGTGCCAGCAGCCCCCGACTAGCGGGGACGGGCGAGCAGTACTTC. It yields the protein CASSPRLAGTGEQYF. The chain couples TRBV3-1 to TRBJ2-7, with 11 bases identical to TRBD2. CDR1 and CDR2 (germline): LGHDT, YNNKEL (reference sequence). The CDR3 has 15 residues. V shed 4 bases, J shed 6 bases, and the junction held 8 bases outside the gene matches.

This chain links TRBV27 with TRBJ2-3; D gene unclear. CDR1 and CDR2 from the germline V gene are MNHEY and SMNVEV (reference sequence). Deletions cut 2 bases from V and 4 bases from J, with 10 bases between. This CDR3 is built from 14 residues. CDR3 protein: CASSLLGIADTQYF. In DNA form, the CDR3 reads TGTGCCAGCAGTTTACTAGGGATTGCAGATACGCAGTATTTT.

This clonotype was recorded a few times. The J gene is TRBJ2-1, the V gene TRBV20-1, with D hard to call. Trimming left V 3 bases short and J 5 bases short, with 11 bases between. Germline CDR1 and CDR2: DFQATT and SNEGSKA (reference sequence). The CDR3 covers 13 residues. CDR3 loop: CSARRPNNNEQFF. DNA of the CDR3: TGCAGTGCTAGGAGGCCAAACAACAATGAGCAGTTCTTC.

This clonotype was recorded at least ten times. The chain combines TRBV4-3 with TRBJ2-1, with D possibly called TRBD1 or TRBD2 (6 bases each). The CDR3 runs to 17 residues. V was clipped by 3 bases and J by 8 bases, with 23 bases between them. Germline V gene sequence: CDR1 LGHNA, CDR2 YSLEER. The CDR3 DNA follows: TGCGCCAGCAGCCACCCCGGATCGTTGAGGGGGGCCCATGAGCAGTTCTTC. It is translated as CASSHPGSLRGAHEQFF.

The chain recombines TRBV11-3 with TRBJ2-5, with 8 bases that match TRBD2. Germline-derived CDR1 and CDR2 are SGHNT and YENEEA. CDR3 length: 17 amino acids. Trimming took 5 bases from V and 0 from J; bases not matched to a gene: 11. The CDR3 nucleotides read TGTGCCAGCAGCCTAAAAGTTAGCGGGACCAACCAAGAGACCCAGTACTTC. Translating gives CASSLKVSGTNQETQYF.

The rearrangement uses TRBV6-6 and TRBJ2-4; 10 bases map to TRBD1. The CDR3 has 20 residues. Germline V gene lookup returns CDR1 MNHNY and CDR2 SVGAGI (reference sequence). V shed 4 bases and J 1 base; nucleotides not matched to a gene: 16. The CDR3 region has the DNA TGTGCCAGCAGTTTGGCGAGCCTCCCGGGACAGGGGATCGCCAAAAACATTCAGTACTTC. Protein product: CASSLASLPGQGIAKNIQYF.

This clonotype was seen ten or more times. CDR3 protein: CASSNSGTGVSVTQYF. As DNA, the CDR3 is TGTGCCAGCAGCAATTCCGGGACAGGGGTTTCGGTTACGCAGTATTTT. The V gene is TRBV7-9, the J gene TRBJ2-3; 10 bases agree with TRBD1. The CDR3 is 16 residues long. Per the germline V gene, CDR1 is SEHNR and CDR2 is FQNEAQ (reference sequence). Trimming took 5 bases from V and 8 from J; bases not matched to a gene: 13.

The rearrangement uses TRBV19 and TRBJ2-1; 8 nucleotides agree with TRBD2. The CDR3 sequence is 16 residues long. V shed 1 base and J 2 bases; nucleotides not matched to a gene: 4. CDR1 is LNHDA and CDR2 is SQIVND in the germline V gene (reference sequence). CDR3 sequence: CASSIALAGPYNEQFF. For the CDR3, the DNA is TGTGCCAGTAGTATAGCCCTAGCGGGTCCCTACAATGAGCAGTTCTTC.